Following are 24 T cell receptor beta chains from one sample sequenced in a study of cytomegalovirus exposure and HLA in healthy donors. PCR used 60 Vbeta primers and 13 Jbeta primers. Assay: immunoSEQ multiplex PCR; the TCRdb copy retains only in-frame clones and omits some. Among some 200,000 clones listed, just under 70% were seen once. The sample consisted of PBMCs. These receptors all stem from a middle-aged man in good health and CMV-seropositive.

J is TRBJ2-1 and V is TRBV11-1; 8 nucleotides line up with TRBD2. CDR1 SGHAT and CDR2 FQDESV come from the germline V gene (reference sequence). V lost 5 bases and J lost 4; bases outside the gene matches: 10. The CDR3 spans 16 residues. In nucleotides, the CDR3 is TGTGCCAGCAGCCAAGGAGTAGTAGCGGGGTACAATGAGCAGTTCTTC. Protein: CASSQGVVAGYNEQFF.

The gene calls are TRBV5-4 and TRBJ1-5; D may be TRBD1 (6 bases). The CDR3 is made up of 15 amino acids. The germline CDR1 and CDR2 sequences are SGHNT and YYREEE (reference sequence). V was cut by 2 bases and J by 8 bases, with 17 bases left in between. In nucleotides, the CDR3 is TGTGCCAGCAGCTTACACCCCTCAGGGGACGAGCCCCAGCATTTT. Translated: CASSLHPSGDEPQHF.

The J gene is TRBJ1-1, the V gene TRBV19, with 9 nucleotides matching TRBD1. The CDR3 sequence is 15 residues long. Germline CDR1 reads LNHDA; CDR2 reads SQIVND (reference sequence). The ends lost 5 bases at V and 7 bases at J; junction bases unmatched: 11. The chain's CDR3 is CASSLGQGETDEAFF. Written as DNA, the CDR3 is TGTGCCAGTAGTTTGGGACAGGGTGAAACGGATGAAGCTTTCTTT.

In this sample, this clone turned up a few times. In nucleotides, the CDR3 is TGTGCCAGCAGCTTGCAGGGACTGAGGGGCTATGGCTACACCTTC. Encoded protein: CASSLQGLRGYGYTF. The gene calls are TRBV5-4 and TRBJ1-2; D might be TRBD1 (5 bases). V was cut by 1 base and J by 4 bases, with 14 bases left in between. The CDR3 has 15 residues. Germline lookup yields CDR1 SGHNT and CDR2 YYREEE (reference sequence). The full variable domain, its missing parts supplied by reference TRBV5-4 and TRBJ1-2, is ETGVTQSPTHLIKTRGQQVTLRCSSQSGHNTVSWYQQALGQGPQFIFQYYREEENGRGNFPPRFSGLQFPNYSSELNVNALELDDSALYLCASSLQGLRGYGYTFGSGTRLTVV.

The V gene is TRBV4-2, the J gene TRBJ1-2; no reliable D call. Trimming took off 1 base at V and 4 bases at J, with 22 bases between the two ends. Germline CDR1 is LGHNA and CDR2 is YNFKEQ. The CDR3 is 18 amino acids. In nucleotides, the CDR3 is TGTGCCAGCAGCCAAGCCCCCGTCAGGCGGGGTTCAACCTATGGCTACACCTTC. Translation: CASSQAPVRRGSTYGYTF.

The chain carries TRBV6-5 and TRBJ2-1; D may be TRBD1 (6 bases). The CDR3 consists of 11 residues. Germline V gene sequence: CDR1 MNHEY, CDR2 SVGAGI. V was clipped by 5 bases and J by 7 bases, with 6 bases between them. The CDR3 nucleotides read TGTGCCAGCAGTCAGGGGAATGAGCAGTTCTTC. Its translation: CASSQGNEQFF.

The V gene is TRBV15, the J gene TRBJ2-7, with 7 nucleotides matching TRBD2. The ends lost 0 bases at V and 2 bases at J; junction bases unmatched: 4. CDR1 is LNHNV and CDR2 is YYDKDF in the germline V gene (reference sequence). This CDR3 has 15 amino acids. CDR3 sequence reads: CATSRDGRGTYEQYF. CDR3 DNA sequence: TGTGCCACCAGCAGAGATGGGAGGGGCACCTACGAGCAGTACTTC.

This chain connects TRBV13 to TRBJ2-5, with a weak D call TRBD1 (6 bases). The J call is doubtful: the DNA matches TRBJ2-7 better. The CDR3 loop spans 16 amino acids. CDR1 is PRHDT and CDR2 is FYEKMQ in the germline V gene (reference sequence). The CDR3 is CASSLGLRTATYEQYF. As DNA, the CDR3 is TGTGCCAGCAGCTTAGGGCTCCGGACAGCCACCTACGAGCAGTACTTC.

This rearrangement joins TRBV19 to TRBJ2-2, with D unclear. Germline V lookup: CDR1 LNHDA, CDR2 SQIVND (reference sequence). The length of the CDR3 is 13 residues. Trimming removed 5 bases at V and 1 base at J, with 5 bases between. This CDR3 is CASSYGNTGELFF. The CDR3 coding sequence is TGTGCCAGTAGTTACGGGAACACCGGGGAGCTGTTTTTT.

The genes are TRBV7-8 and TRBJ2-5; TRBD1 matches at 7 bases. The DNA matches TRBJ2-7 better at its end, which makes the J call doubtful. Germline CDR1 and CDR2: SGHVS and FQNEAQ. This CDR3 has 18 residues. The CDR3 bases are TGTGCCAGCAGCCCACGGGACAGAAAGGGCTCTACGACCTACGAGCAGTACTTC. It is translated as CASSPRDRKGSTTYEQYF.

The V gene is TRBV2, the J gene TRBJ2-3, with D tentatively TRBD2 (5 bases). CDR1 and CDR2 from the germline V gene are SNHLY and FYNNEI. The CDR3 sequence is 11 residues long. V gave up 11 bases and J gave up 0 bases, with 6 bases separating them. The CDR3: CAGGSTDTQYF. The CDR3 DNA reads TGTGCCGGCGGGAGCACAGATACGCAGTATTTT.

The chain carries TRBV6-5 and TRBJ1-6; D might be TRBD1 (5 bases). The CDR3 consists of 15 residues. Trimming took off 5 bases at V and 1 base at J, with 9 bases between the two ends. The germline gives CDR1 MNHEY, CDR2 SVGAGI. CDR3 residues: CASSVRQSYNSPLHF. The CDR3 nucleotides are TGTGCCAGCAGTGTCCGACAGTCCTATAATTCACCCCTCCACTTT.

As DNA, the CDR3 is TGTGCCAGTGCAGGGAATTTGAGGGAGCAGTACTTC. Translated: CASAGNLREQYF. The V gene is TRBV25-1, the J gene TRBJ2-7; TRBD1 is a possible D gene (5 bases). The V end lost 9 bases, the J end lost 7 bases, and 16 bases lay between the germline ends. The CDR3 is 12 amino acids. The V gene's germline CDR1 is MGHDK and CDR2 SYGVNS.

Of note for this clone: This same CDR3 is encoded by further DNA sequences in the sample. The chain couples TRBV6-1 to TRBJ1-2; unclear D gene. V gave up 3 bases and J gave up 5 bases, with 16 bases separating them. The CDR3 spans 15 residues. Germline V lookup: CDR1 MNHNS, CDR2 SASEGT. The CDR3 sequence is CASSDPARGLYGYTF. CDR3 DNA: TGTGCCAGCAGTGACCCAGCTCGGGGATTGTATGGCTACACCTTC.

The V and J genes are TRBV13 and TRBJ2-7; D may be TRBD1 (5 bases). CDR1 is PRHDT, CDR2 FYEKMQ, per germline (reference sequence). V lost 1 base to trimming and J lost 5 bases, with 6 bases between them. The CDR3 runs 12 residues. The CDR3 DNA reads TGTGCCAGCAGCTTAGCCAGGGACGAGCAGTACTTC. Translation gives CASSLARDEQYF.

This rearrangement joins TRBV5-1 to TRBJ2-3; TRBD2 aligns across 8 bases. Trimming at V came to 4 bases and at J to 9 bases, leaving 7 bases not matched to a gene. In germline, CDR1 is SGHRS, CDR2 YFSETQ. CDR3 length: 13 residues. The CDR3 nucleotides read TGCGCCAGCAGCCTTAATAGCGGGGAAACGCAGTATTTT. Its protein is CASSLNSGETQYF.

This clone came up a few times. The chain joins TRBV11-1 to TRBJ1-4; 7 nucleotides line up with TRBD1. CDR3 length: 15 residues. V was pared by 2 bases and J by 8 bases, with 8 bases of the junction left unmatched. The germline gives CDR1 SGHAT, CDR2 FQDESV (reference sequence). The CDR3, as DNA: TGTGCCAGCAGCTTACAAGGGGGCTTGGCGGAAAAACTGTTTTTT. Translation gives CASSLQGGLAEKLFF.

In this sample, this clone turned up once. The gene calls are TRBV27 and TRBJ2-2; 14 bases map to TRBD2. From germline, CDR1 is MNHEY and CDR2 SMNVEV (reference sequence). V lost 4 bases, J lost 6 bases, and 10 bases stayed unmatched. The CDR3 spans 18 residues. The CDR3 is CASSSPGLAGDGAGELFF. Written as DNA, the CDR3 is TGTGCCAGCAGTTCCCCGGGACTAGCGGGGGATGGTGCCGGGGAGCTGTTTTTT.

The chain combines TRBV19 with TRBJ1-6; D not resolved. Trimming pared 11 bases from V and 8 bases from J, leaving 19 bases between. Germline CDR1 and CDR2: LNHDA and SQIVND (reference sequence). The CDR3 runs 14 residues. The CDR3, as DNA: TGTGCCCCGCGGGGAGGAGGAAGTTATTCACCCCTCCACTTT. Its translation: CAPRGGGSYSPLHF.

V gene TRBV7-2 combines with J gene TRBJ2-3; TRBD2 agrees at 13 bases. Germline CDR1 and CDR2: SGHTA and FQGNSA. The CDR3 sequence is 16 residues long. The V segment lost 3 bases and the J segment 6 bases; nucleotides outside the gene matches: 6. The DNA of the CDR3 is TGTGCCAGCAGCTTTGGATTACTAGCGGGGGGGGATACGCAGTATTTT. Translating gives CASSFGLLAGGDTQYF. Full variable domain (remainder filled in from reference TRBV7-2 and TRBJ2-3): GAGVSQSPSNKVTEKGKDVELRCDPISGHTALYWYRQSLGQGLEFLIYFQGNSAPDKSGLPSDRFSAERTGGSVSTLTIQRTQQEDSAVYLCASSFGLLAGGDTQYFGPGTRLTVL.

The DNA of the CDR3 is TGTGCCAGCAGTACATCCTCCCAAGCTTTCTTT. It codes for CASSTSSQAFF. The V call is TRBV28, the J call TRBJ1-1; no clear D. This CDR3 spans 11 amino acids. Germline assignment: CDR1 MDHEN and CDR2 SYDVKM. The germline V and J ends were trimmed by 5 bases and 9 bases, with 10 bases remaining between them.

The rearrangement links TRBV7-8 to TRBJ1-1; no reliable D call. Germline V gene lookup returns CDR1 SGHVS and CDR2 FQNEAQ. The CDR3 covers 14 residues. Trimming removed 1 base at V and 7 bases at J, with 13 bases between. The CDR3 region is CASSLDGSLDEAFF. In DNA, the CDR3 is TGTGCCAGCAGCTTAGACGGGAGTCTGGATGAAGCTTTCTTT.

This clone was counted a few times. V and J are TRBV28 and TRBJ2-7; the D gene is possibly TRBD2 (6 bases). This CDR3 has 12 residues. V was cut by 3 bases and J by 3 bases, with 6 bases left in between. Germline V gene lookup returns CDR1 MDHEN and CDR2 SYDVKM. The CDR3 nucleotides are TGTGCCAGCAGTTTGGGACTCTACGAGCAGTACTTC. It translates to CASSLGLYEQYF. Drawing the rest from reference TRBV28 and TRBJ2-7, the complete variable domain is DVKVTQSSRYLVKRTGEKVFLECVQDMDHENMFWYRQDPGLGLRLIYFSYDVKMKEKGDIPEGYSVSREKKERFSLILESASTNQTSMYLCASSLGLYEQYFGPGTRLTVT.

The chain employs TRBV5-6 and TRBJ1-2, with D possibly being TRBD1 (5 bases). This CDR3 is built from 13 residues. Germline lookup yields CDR1 SGHDT and CDR2 YYEEEE. Between the trimmed V and J ends, which lost 4 bases and 7 bases, there was a span of 14 bases. The CDR3: CASSSGGGSGYTF. The CDR3, as DNA: TGTGCCAGCAGCAGCGGGGGGGGTAGTGGCTACACCTTC.